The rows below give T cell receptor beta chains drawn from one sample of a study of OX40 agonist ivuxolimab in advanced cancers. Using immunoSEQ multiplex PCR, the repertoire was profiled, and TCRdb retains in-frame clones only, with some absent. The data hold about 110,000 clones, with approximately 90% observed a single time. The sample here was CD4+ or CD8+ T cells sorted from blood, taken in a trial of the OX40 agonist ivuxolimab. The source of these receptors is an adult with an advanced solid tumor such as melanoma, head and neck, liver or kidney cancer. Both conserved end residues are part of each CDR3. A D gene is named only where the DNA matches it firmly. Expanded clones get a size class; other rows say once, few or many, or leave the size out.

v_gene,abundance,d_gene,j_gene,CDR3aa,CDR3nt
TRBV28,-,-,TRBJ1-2,CASSWVYGYTF,TGTGCCAGCAGTTGGGTCTATGGCTACACCTTC
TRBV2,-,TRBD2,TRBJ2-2,CASRGLAGETGELFF,TGTGCCAGCAGGGGACTAGCGGGGGAAACCGGGGAGCTGTTTTTT
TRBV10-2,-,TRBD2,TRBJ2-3,CASSSGGASDTQYF,TGCGCCAGCAGTAGCGGGGGGGCCTCAGATACGCAGTATTTT
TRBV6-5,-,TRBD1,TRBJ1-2,CASRAGGALGYTF,TGTGCCAGCAGAGCAGGGGGCGCGTTGGGCTACACCTTC
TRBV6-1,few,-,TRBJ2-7,CASNSGGAGYEQYF,TGTGCCAGCAATTCTGGCGGGGCTGGCTACGAGCAGTACTTC
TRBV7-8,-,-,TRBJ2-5,CASSVPGTPETQYF,TGTGCCAGCAGCGTCCCCGGGACACCAGAGACCCAGTACTTC
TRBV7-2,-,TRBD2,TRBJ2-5,CASSSRLAQETQYF,TGTGCCAGCAGCTCTAGACTAGCCCAAGAGACCCAGTACTTC
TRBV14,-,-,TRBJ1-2,CASSQAGTDYGYTF,TGTGCCAGCAGCCAGGCTGGGACCGACTATGGCTACACCTTC
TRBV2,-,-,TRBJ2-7,CASSDKSFSEQYF,TGTGCCAGCAGTGACAAGAGCTTTAGTGAGCAGTACTTC
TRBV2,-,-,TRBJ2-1,CASTEGGFTYNEQFF,TGTGCCAGCACCGAGGGGGGATTTACCTACAATGAGCAGTTCTTC
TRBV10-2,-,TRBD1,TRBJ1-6,CASSPPGQGVSPLHF,TGCGCCAGCAGTCCACCGGGACAGGGGGTTTCACCCCTCCACTTT
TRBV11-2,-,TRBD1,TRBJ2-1,CASSSGTGGIDNEQFF,TGTGCCAGCAGCTCCGGGACAGGGGGGATCGACAATGAGCAGTTCTTC
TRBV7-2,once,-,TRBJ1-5,CASSSGVGNQPQHF,TGTGCCAGCAGCTCGGGGGTCGGCAATCAGCCCCAGCATTTT
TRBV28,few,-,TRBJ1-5,CASTLGLLGQPQHF,TGTGCCAGCACCCTGGGTCTTCTGGGCCAGCCCCAGCATTTT
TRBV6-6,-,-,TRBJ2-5,CASSKGQQETQYF,TGTGCCAGCAGTAAAGGACAGCAAGAGACCCAGTACTTC
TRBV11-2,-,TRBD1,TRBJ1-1,CASSTPPTGAATEAFF,TGTGCCAGCAGCACACCGCCCACAGGGGCGGCCACTGAAGCTTTCTTT
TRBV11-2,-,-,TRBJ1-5,CASSSGINQPQHF,TGTGCCAGCAGCTCCGGGATTAATCAGCCCCAGCATTTT
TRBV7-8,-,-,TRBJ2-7,CASSSRRGTVDEQYF,TGTGCCAGCAGCTCTCGTCGAGGGACTGTCGACGAGCAGTACTTC
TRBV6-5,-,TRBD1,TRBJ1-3,CASSSRTGPGNTIYF,TGTGCCAGCAGTTCCCGGACAGGGCCTGGAAACACCATATATTTT
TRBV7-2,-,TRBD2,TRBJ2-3,CASSLSWRGGADTQYF,TGTGCCAGCAGCTTATCCTGGCGGGGGGGGGCGGATACGCAGTATTTT
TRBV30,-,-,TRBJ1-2,CAWSVPTGRHPYGYTF,TGTGCCTGGAGTGTACCCACAGGTCGGCATCCCTATGGCTACACCTTC
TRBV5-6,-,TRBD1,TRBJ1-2,CASSYDRDGYTF,TGTGCCAGCAGCTACGACAGGGACGGCTACACCTTC
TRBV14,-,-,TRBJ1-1,CASSHGVRVEAFF,TGTGCCAGCAGCCATGGAGTTCGGGTCGAAGCTTTCTTT
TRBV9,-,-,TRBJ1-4,CASSSSGSELF,TGTGCCAGCAGCTCCTCAGGGTCGGAGCTTTTT
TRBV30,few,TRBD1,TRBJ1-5,CAWSSQGRGQPQHF,TGTGCCTGGAGCTCACAGGGGAGGGGTCAGCCCCAGCATTTT
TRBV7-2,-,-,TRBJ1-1,CASSSVGRTKNTEAFF,TGTGCCAGCAGCTCAGTAGGACGGACCAAGAACACTGAAGCTTTCTTT
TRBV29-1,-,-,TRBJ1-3,CSAMRGRGNTIYF,TGCAGCGCTATGCGAGGGAGGGGAAACACCATATATTTT
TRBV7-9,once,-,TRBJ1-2,CASSLQSDLHYGYTF,TGTGCCAGCAGCTTACAATCGGACTTACACTATGGCTACACCTTC
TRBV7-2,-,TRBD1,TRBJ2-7,CASSFGQAYEQYF,TGTGCCAGCAGCTTCGGACAGGCCTACGAGCAGTACTTC
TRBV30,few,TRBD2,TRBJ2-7,CAWGVTSGAYEQYF,TGTGCCTGGGGCGTCACTAGCGGGGCCTACGAGCAGTACTTC
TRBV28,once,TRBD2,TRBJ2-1,CASSGSGGSYNEQFF,TGTGCCAGCAGTGGTAGCGGGGGTTCCTACAATGAGCAGTTCTTC
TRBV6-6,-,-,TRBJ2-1,CASSKQGSYNEQFF,TGTGCCAGCAGTAAACAGGGTTCCTACAATGAGCAGTTCTTC
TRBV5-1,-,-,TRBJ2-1,CASSWRGADEQFF,TGCGCCAGCAGCTGGAGGGGGGCCGATGAGCAGTTCTTC
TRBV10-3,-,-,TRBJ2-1,CAITERGARSYNEQFF,TGTGCCATCACCGAGAGAGGGGCCCGCTCCTACAATGAGCAGTTCTTC
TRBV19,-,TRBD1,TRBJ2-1,CASSTTGDRGEQFF,TGTGCCAGTAGTACTACAGGGGATAGAGGTGAGCAGTTCTTC
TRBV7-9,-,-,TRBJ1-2,CASAAADYGYTF,TGTGCCAGCGCCGCCGCGGACTATGGCTACACCTTC
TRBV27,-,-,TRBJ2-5,CASGQETQYF,TGTGCCAGCGGTCAAGAGACCCAGTACTTC
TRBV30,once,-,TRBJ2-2,CAWNGGIWTGELFF,TGTGCCTGGAATGGGGGGATATGGACCGGGGAGCTGTTTTTT
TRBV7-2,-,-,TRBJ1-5,CASSLVSGGDQPQHF,TGTGCCAGCAGCTTAGTGTCCGGGGGGGATCAGCCCCAGCATTTT